This T cell receptor (beta chain) was retrieved from a study of T cell repertoires in cytomegalovirus infection (dated by TCRdb to about 2019). Regarding the complete study: The peptide stimulations were aimed at well-studied HLA-B-restricted epitopes as well as recently identified HLA-C-restricted CMV epitopes, whose presentation resists viral immunomodulation. Donor HLA type was relevant to the analysis, because carriage of CMV infection together with the matching HLA type was indicated by public TCR beta signatures.

Sequences SGHVS (CDR1) and FNYEAQ (CDR2) are obtained from the germline V gene. A distance of 9 bases separates the germline ends of V and J, which lose 2 bases and 2 bases respectively. Including the terminal cysteine and phenylalanine, the CDR3 comprises 15 residues. The retained sequence is limited to the CDR3, 45 bases, with the frame set at the first base. Sequencing was performed on an Illumina HiSeq 1500. Using fastp trimming at Q25 and MiXCR clonotype assembly, TCRdb reanalyzed the public sequencing data and kept in-frame beta chains. Every CDR3 protein is listed once, alongside the most common genes and DNA of its rows. This sample gives roughly 990,000 distinct CDR3 sequences in total; approximately 31% of them show up just once. The top ten hold 13% of the sample. The paper's findings and limits, for the study overall: In the ex vivo response, HLA-C-restricted CMV-specific TCR beta clonotypes were dominant, and in two of eight donors the single most frequent clonotype came from this HLA-C-restricted group. Carriers of CMV infection plus the relevant HLA type were discriminated by the cumulative frequency of public TCR beta family members in the study cohort and in an independent roughly 370-donor cohort.

In its sample, this clonotype was seen many times. It lacks a known antigen. No base quality values were provided; no much bigger clone lies one nucleotide off. Reading the label with the study, this specimen's treatment or condition is: in vitro stimulation with specific CMV peptide epitopes to enrich CMV-specific T cells. The V and J genes are TRBV7-6 and TRBJ1-4; the D segment cannot be called with confidence. The sequences come from cultured CD8+ T cells from PBMCs, collected from culture after CMV antigen stimulation. The clonotype comes from a human donor in good health (CMV status not recorded). Some clones in this sample may be carry-over from other donors' samples. The bases read TGTGCCAGCAGCTTAAGAGCGGCTACTAATGAAAAACTGTTTTTT. This codes for CASSLRAATNEKLFF. The reference TRBV7-6 and TRBJ1-4 proteins fill in what lies around the CDR3, so the full variable domain reads GAGVSQSPRYKVTKRGQDVALRCDPISGHVSLYWYRQALGQGPEFLTYFNYEAQQDKSGLPNDRFSAERPEGSISTLTIQRTEQRDSAMYRCASSLRAATNEKLFFGSGTQLSVL.